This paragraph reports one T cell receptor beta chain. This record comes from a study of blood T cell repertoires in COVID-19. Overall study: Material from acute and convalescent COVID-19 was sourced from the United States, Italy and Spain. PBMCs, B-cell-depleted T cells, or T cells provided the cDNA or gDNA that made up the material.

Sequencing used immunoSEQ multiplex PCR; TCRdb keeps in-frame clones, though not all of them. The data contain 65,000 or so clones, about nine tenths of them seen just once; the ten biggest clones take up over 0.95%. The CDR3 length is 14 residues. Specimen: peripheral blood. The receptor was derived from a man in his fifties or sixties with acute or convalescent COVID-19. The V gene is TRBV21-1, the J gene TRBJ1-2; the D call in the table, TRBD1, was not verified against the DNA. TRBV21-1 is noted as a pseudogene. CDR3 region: CASLWDRANYGYTF. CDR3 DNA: TGTGCCAGCTTATGGGACAGGGCCAATTATGGCTACACCTTC.